This entry describes one T cell receptor beta chain. Its antigen is as yet unknown. The donors belonged to the approximately 120-subject validation cohort, separate from the roughly 670-subject first cohort. Assay: immunoSEQ multiplex PCR; the TCRdb copy retains only in-frame clones and omits some. The sample holds around 200,000 clones, 88% seen once. This entry belongs to a study of cytomegalovirus exposure and HLA in healthy donors. Points from the study as a whole: Rare TCR sequences predominated, though certain public TCRs were found in many donors. First-cohort TCR clusters were later found to tend to co-occur in the approximately 110 validation repertoires.

Per the germline V gene, CDR1 is MDHEN and CDR2 is SYDVKM. Trimming took off 4 bases at V and 4 bases at J, with 12 bases between the two ends. This CDR3 spans 14 amino acids. This sequence joins TRBV28 and TRBJ2-3, with a tentative D call TRBD2 (6 bases). The source of this sequence is a woman younger than 30 in good health and CMV-seronegative. Specimen: PBMCs. This CDR3 is CASSYGGIADTQYF. The CDR3 DNA reads TGTGCCAGCAGTTACGGGGGAATAGCAGATACGCAGTATTTT.